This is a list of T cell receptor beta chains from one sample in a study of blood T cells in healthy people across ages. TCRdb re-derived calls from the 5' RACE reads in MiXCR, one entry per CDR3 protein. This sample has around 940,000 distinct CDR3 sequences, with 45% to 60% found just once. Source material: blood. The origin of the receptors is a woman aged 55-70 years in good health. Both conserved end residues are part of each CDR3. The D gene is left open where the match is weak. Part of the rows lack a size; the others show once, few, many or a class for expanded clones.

CAISELADYNEQFF	TGTGCCATCAGTGAACTAGCGGATTACAATGAGCAGTTCTTC	TRBD2	TRBV10-3	TRBJ2-1	few
CSAIESGRAPDTQYF	TGCAGTGCTATCGAAAGCGGGAGGGCCCCAGATACGCAGTATTTT	TRBD2	TRBV20-1	TRBJ2-3	-
CASSLSGPIGYTF	TGTGCCAGCAGCTTATCGGGGCCTATCGGCTACACCTTC	-	TRBV7-9	TRBJ1-2	-
CASSDAGQETQYF	TGTGCCAGCAGTGACGCCGGACAAGAGACCCAGTACTTC	-	TRBV2	TRBJ2-5	few
CASSLEANTDTQYF	TGTGCCAGCAGCTTAGAGGCTAACACAGATACGCAGTATTTT	-	TRBV11-2	TRBJ2-3	many
CASSLERTSDQYF	TGTGCCAGCAGCTTAGAGAGGACTAGCGATCAGTACTTC	TRBD2	TRBV7-9	TRBJ2-7	-
CSARDGVGGTRYNEQFF	TGCAGTGCTAGAGATGGGGTTGGCGGGACTCGTTACAATGAGCAGTTCTTC	-	TRBV20-1	TRBJ2-1	-
CASTDRALSNQPQHF	TGTGCCAGCACGGACAGGGCCCTTAGCAATCAGCCCCAGCATTTT	TRBD1	TRBV18	TRBJ1-5	-
CAISPTSGPYEQYF	TGTGCCATCAGCCCAACCAGCGGGCCCTACGAGCAGTACTTC	-	TRBV10-3	TRBJ2-7	few
CSVGGGARNEQFF	TGCAGCGTTGGGGGAGGGGCGCGGAATGAGCAGTTCTTC	TRBD2	TRBV29-1	TRBJ2-1	few
CSATGTLGSPLHF	TGCAGTGCCACCGGGACTTTGGGGTCACCCCTCCACTTT	-	TRBV20-1	TRBJ1-6	-
CASSLRGGMEETQYF	TGTGCCAGCAGTCTCAGGGGGGGAATGGAAGAGACCCAGTACTTC	-	TRBV6-5	TRBJ2-5	-
CASSLGQFAEKLFF	TGTGCCAGCAGCTTAGGGCAGTTTGCGGAAAAACTGTTTTTT	-	TRBV7-9	TRBJ1-4	few
CASSRITGGDYEQYF	TGTGCCAGCAGCCGTATCACCGGGGGGGACTACGAGCAGTACTTC	TRBD2	TRBV4-2	TRBJ2-7	-
CASRAPKQRQFF	TGTGCCAGCAGAGCCCCGAAGCAAAGGCAGTTCTTC	-	TRBV12-3/TRBV12-4	TRBJ2-1	-
CAIRGADYNEQYF	TGTGCCATCAGAGGTGCGGACTACAATGAGCAGTACTTC	-	TRBV10-3	TRBJ2-7	-
CASSLDQTLNTEAFF	TGTGCCAGCAGCTTAGACCAGACTCTTAACACTGAAGCTTTCTTT	-	TRBV11-2	TRBJ1-1	-
CATASKNIQYF	TGTGCCACCGCCTCCAAAAACATTCAGTACTTC	-	TRBV28	TRBJ2-4	-
CSARDQKDEETQYF	TGCAGTGCTAGAGATCAGAAGGATGAAGAGACCCAGTACTTC	-	TRBV20-1	TRBJ2-5	-
CASSWKGSNQPQHF	TGTGCCAGCAGTTGGAAGGGTAGCAATCAGCCCCAGCATTTT	-	TRBV27	TRBJ1-5	-
CASSLWGNSDEQYF	TGTGCCAGCAGTTTGTGGGGGAACTCCGACGAGCAGTACTTC	-	TRBV27	TRBJ2-7	-